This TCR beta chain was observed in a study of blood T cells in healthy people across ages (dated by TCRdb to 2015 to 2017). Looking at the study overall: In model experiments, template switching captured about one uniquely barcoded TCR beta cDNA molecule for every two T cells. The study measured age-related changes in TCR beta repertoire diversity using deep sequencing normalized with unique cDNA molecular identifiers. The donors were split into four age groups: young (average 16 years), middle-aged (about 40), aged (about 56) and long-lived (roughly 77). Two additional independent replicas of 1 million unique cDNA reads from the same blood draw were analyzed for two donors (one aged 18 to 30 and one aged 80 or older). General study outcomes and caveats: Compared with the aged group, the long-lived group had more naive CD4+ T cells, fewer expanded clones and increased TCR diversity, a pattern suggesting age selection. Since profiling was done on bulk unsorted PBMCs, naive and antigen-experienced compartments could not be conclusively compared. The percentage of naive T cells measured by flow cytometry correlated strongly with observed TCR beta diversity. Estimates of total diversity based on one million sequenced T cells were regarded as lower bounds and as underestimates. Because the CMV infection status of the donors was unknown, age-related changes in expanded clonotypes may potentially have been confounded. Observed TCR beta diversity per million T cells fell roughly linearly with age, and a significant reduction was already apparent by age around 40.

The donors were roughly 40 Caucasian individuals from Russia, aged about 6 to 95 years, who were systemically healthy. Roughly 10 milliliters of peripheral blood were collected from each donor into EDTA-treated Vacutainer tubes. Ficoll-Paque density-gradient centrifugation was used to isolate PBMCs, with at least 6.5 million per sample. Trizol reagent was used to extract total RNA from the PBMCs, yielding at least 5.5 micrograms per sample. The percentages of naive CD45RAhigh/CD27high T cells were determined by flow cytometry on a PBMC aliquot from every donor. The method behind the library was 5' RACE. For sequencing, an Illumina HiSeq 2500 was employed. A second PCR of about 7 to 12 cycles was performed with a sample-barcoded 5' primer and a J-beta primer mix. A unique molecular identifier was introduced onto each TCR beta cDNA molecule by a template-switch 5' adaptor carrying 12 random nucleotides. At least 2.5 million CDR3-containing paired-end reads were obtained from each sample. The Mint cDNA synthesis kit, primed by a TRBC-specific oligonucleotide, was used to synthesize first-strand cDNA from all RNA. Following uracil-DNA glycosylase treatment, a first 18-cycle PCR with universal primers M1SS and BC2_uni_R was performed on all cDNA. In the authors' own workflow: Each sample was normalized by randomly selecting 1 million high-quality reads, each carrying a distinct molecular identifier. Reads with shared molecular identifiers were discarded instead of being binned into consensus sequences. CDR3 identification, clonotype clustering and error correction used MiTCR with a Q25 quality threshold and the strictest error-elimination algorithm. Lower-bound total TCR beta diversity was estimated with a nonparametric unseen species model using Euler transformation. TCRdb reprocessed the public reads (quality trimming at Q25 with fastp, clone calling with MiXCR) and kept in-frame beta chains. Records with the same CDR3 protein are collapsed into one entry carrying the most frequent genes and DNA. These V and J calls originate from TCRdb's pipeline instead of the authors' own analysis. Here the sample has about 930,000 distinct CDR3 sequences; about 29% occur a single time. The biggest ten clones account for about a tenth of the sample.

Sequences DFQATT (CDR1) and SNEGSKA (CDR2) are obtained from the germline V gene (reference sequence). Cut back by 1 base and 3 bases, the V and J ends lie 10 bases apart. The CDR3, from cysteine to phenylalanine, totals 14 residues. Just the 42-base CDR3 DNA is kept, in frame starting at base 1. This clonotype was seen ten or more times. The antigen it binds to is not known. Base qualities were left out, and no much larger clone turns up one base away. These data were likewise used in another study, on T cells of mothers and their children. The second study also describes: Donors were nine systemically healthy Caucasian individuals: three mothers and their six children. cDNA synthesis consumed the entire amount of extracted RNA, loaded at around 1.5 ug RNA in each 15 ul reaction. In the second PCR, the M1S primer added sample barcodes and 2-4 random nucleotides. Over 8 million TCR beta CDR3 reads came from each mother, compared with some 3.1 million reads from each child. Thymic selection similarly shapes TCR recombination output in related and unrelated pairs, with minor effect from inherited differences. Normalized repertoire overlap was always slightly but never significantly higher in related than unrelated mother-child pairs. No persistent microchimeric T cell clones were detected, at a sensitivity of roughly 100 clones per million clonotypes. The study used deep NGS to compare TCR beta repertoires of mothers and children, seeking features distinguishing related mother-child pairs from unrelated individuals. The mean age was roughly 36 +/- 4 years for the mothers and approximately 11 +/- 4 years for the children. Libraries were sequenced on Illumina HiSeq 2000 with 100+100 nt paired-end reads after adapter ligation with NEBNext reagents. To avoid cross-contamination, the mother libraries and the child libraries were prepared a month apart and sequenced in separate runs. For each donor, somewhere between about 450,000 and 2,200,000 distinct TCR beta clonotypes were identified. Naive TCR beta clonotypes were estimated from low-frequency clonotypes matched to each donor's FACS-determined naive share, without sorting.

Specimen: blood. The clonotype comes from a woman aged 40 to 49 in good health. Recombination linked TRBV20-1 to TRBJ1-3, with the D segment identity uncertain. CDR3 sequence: CSARGAPFGNTIYF. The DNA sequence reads TGCAGTGCTAGAGGGGCTCCGTTTGGAAACACCATATATTTT.